A selection of T cell receptor beta chains follows, all from one sample in a study of cytomegalovirus exposure and HLA in healthy donors. Sequencing used immunoSEQ multiplex PCR; TCRdb keeps in-frame clones, though not all of them. The sample lists around 110,000 clones; more than 65% were seen once. Sequencing was performed on PBMCs. These TCRs come from a woman aged 25 to 39 in good health and CMV-seronegative. Both conserved end residues are part of each CDR3. D genes are given only for firm matches. The size entry is marked missing in some rows and otherwise reads once, few, many or a size class.

d_call	v_call	clone_size	j_call	cdr3_nt	cdr3_aa
NA	TRBV7-6	NA	TRBJ1-2	TGTGCCAGCAGCTTGCAGGGTGGAGACTATGGCTACACCTTC	CASSLQGGDYGYTF
NA	TRBV5-5	NA	TRBJ1-1	TGTGCCAGCAGCGGGGGGGTGAACACTGAAGCTTTCTTT	CASSGGVNTEAFF
TRBD1	TRBV5-1	NA	TRBJ2-5	TGCGCCAGCAGCCTCCGGGACAGGGTCTGGGGGAGAGTGGAGACCCAGTACTTC	CASSLRDRVWGRVETQYF
NA	TRBV5-1	NA	TRBJ1-2	TGCGCCAGCAGCTTCGACGGGGACTATGGCTACACCTTC	CASSFDGDYGYTF
NA	TRBV5-1	few	TRBJ1-1	TGCGCCAGCAGCGTGCAGCCGGACAGGAACACTGAAGCTTTCTTT	CASSVQPDRNTEAFF
TRBD2	TRBV7-8	few	TRBJ2-1	TGTGCCAGCAGCTTACGGGCTAGCGGGAATGAGCAGTTCTTC	CASSLRASGNEQFF
NA	TRBV6-5	NA	TRBJ1-2	TGTGCCAGCACCTCTCCGGACAGCTACTATGGCTACACCTTC	CASTSPDSYYGYTF
TRBD1	TRBV7-9	NA	TRBJ2-1	TGTGCCAGCAGCTCCCCGGGACAGGGGGTCAATGAGCAGTTCTTC	CASSSPGQGVNEQFF
NA	TRBV7-9	NA	TRBJ2-7	TGTGCCAGCAGCTTACAAACCTCCCAGGACGAGCAGTACTTC	CASSLQTSQDEQYF
NA	TRBV2	few	TRBJ2-2	TGTGCCAGCACCCCCGGGGAGACCGGGGAGCTGTTTTTT	CASTPGETGELFF
NA	TRBV19	once	TRBJ2-7	TGTGCCAGTAGTATACCCGACGGGCAGGGATCCTACGAGCAGTACTTC	CASSIPDGQGSYEQYF
NA	TRBV5-1	NA	TRBJ2-1	TGCGCCAGCAGCTTGGAACAGGGCTGGTACAATGAGCAGTTCTTC	CASSLEQGWYNEQFF
TRBD1	TRBV6-5	NA	TRBJ1-1	TGTGCCAGCAGTGGGACAGGGAGGAACACTGAAGCTTTCTTT	CASSGTGRNTEAFF
TRBD1	TRBV27	once	TRBJ2-6	TGTGCCAGCAGCATACAGGGGGCGGTTGGGGCCAACGTCCTGACTTTC	CASSIQGAVGANVLTF
NA	TRBV19	once	TRBJ2-6	TGTGCCAGTAGTACCTCAGGTGGGGCCAACGTCCTGACTTTC	CASSTSGGANVLTF
NA	TRBV5-5	NA	TRBJ1-4	TGTGCCAGCAGCTTCTTTGAAAAACTGTTTTTT	CASSFFEKLFF
TRBD1	TRBV30	NA	TRBJ1-2	TGTGCCTGGAGTGCCCTGGGACAGGGGGTGGCTGATGGCTACACCTTC	CAWSALGQGVADGYTF
NA	TRBV6-1	NA	TRBJ2-7	TGTGCCCTCTCCCAGGGTACTCTCTCCTACGAGCAGTACTTC	CALSQGTLSYEQYF
TRBD1	TRBV5-5	NA	TRBJ2-7	TGTGCCAGCAGCTTCGGGACAGGGGTAGGCTACGAGCAGTACTTC	CASSFGTGVGYEQYF
NA	TRBV28	NA	TRBJ1-1	TGTGCCAGCAGTTTATGGGGCAGGGCGAATCTCCAGGGCACTGAAGCTTTCTTT	CASSLWGRANLQGTEAFF
NA	TRBV4-3	NA	TRBJ2-4	TGCGCCAGCAGCCAAGACTTAGCCAAAAACATTCAGTACTTC	CASSQDLAKNIQYF
TRBD1	TRBV7-9	NA	TRBJ1-4	TGTGCCAGCAGCGAACAGGGGGGGAATGAAAAACTGTTTTTT	CASSEQGGNEKLFF
TRBD2	TRBV4-1	NA	TRBJ2-7	TGCGCCAGCAGCCAAGATCGGACTAGATACGAGCAGTACTTC	CASSQDRTRYEQYF
NA	TRBV5-1	NA	TRBJ1-5	TGCGCCAGCAGCTTGGTGGGGGGGAATCAGCCCCAGCATTTT	CASSLVGGNQPQHF
TRBD2	TRBV6-4	NA	TRBJ2-1	TGTGCCAGCAGTCGACTAGCGGGAGCCCCACCTAATGAGCAGTTCTTC	CASSRLAGAPPNEQFF
TRBD1	TRBV29-1	NA	TRBJ2-7	TGCAGCGTTGTACAGGGGTCCTACGAGCAGTACTTC	CSVVQGSYEQYF
NA	TRBV9	few	TRBJ1-2	TGTGCCAGCAGCGTCAGTCGTGCGGAGGGCTACACCTTC	CASSVSRAEGYTF
NA	TRBV6-6	NA	TRBJ1-1	TGTGCCAGCAGTTACTCCGACAAAATCCTAGAAGCTTTCTTT	CASSYSDKILEAFF
NA	TRBV5-4	once	TRBJ1-4	TGTGCCAGCAGCTTGGAGCAGGGAGGAGAAAAACTGTTTTTT	CASSLEQGGEKLFF
NA	TRBV7-6	NA	TRBJ2-7	TGTGCCAGCAGCGAACAGGGTCCCCTCTACGAGCAGTACTTC	CASSEQGPLYEQYF
TRBD2	TRBV11-2	few	TRBJ2-7	TGTGCCAGCAGCGGGGGGGGGTCGGGGAGGCTCACCTACGAGCAGTACTTC	CASSGGGSGRLTYEQYF
NA	TRBV7-3	NA	TRBJ2-5	TGTGCCAGCAGCTTAACACTTCAAGAGACCCAGTACTTC	CASSLTLQETQYF
NA	TRBV6-5	NA	TRBJ1-4	TGTGCCAGCAGTTACTCGAGTTTTCCTAACAATGAAAAACTGTTTTTT	CASSYSSFPNNEKLFF
NA	TRBV10-3	few	TRBJ1-5	TGTGCCATCGGGACTGACATTAATCAGCCCCAGCATTTT	CAIGTDINQPQHF
TRBD1	TRBV19	NA	TRBJ1-1	TGTGCCAGTAGTATAGGGTGGGACAGGCCCACTGAAGCTTTCTTT	CASSIGWDRPTEAFF
NA	TRBV7-9	NA	TRBJ2-1	TGTGCCAGCAGCTTAGAAGCGGGTGACGAAGAGTTCTTC	CASSLEAGDEEFF
TRBD2	TRBV6-5	NA	TRBJ2-3	TGTGCCAGCAGTTACTGGGCTAGCGGAGGCACAGATACGCAGTATTTT	CASSYWASGGTDTQYF
NA	TRBV19	NA	TRBJ1-1	TGTGCCAGTAGTCCAGTGGTAGGGGTAGGGACTGAAGCTTTCTTT	CASSPVVGVGTEAFF
NA	TRBV5-6	NA	TRBJ1-5	TGTGCCAGCAGCTCGGAGAATCAGCCCCAGCATTTT	CASSSENQPQHF
TRBD1	TRBV29-1	few	TRBJ1-2	TGCAGCGTTGAAGGATCAGGGGGGAAGGGCTACACCTTC	CSVEGSGGKGYTF
NA	TRBV28	NA	TRBJ1-2	TGTGCCAGCAGTTTAACGACAAGCTATGGCTACACCTTC	CASSLTTSYGYTF
NA	TRBV7-8	NA	TRBJ2-7	TGTGCCAGCAGCATTAAGGGGGGGAGCTCCTACGAGCAGTACTTC	CASSIKGGSSYEQYF
TRBD1	TRBV19	NA	TRBJ1-4	TGTGCCAGTAGCACAGCCGGTGACAGGGAACTGTTTTTT	CASSTAGDRELFF
TRBD2	TRBV5-1	NA	TRBJ2-1	TGCGCCAGCAGCTTGGCACTAGCGGGGATCAATGAGCAGTTCTTC	CASSLALAGINEQFF
NA	TRBV5-1	NA	TRBJ1-1	TGCGCCAGCAGCTTGGAGGCAGGAACTCACACTGAAGCTTTCTTT	CASSLEAGTHTEAFF
NA	TRBV9	NA	TRBJ1-1	TGTGCCAGCAGCGGAGGGCCCCACCCGGGGAACACTGAAGCTTTCTTT	CASSGGPHPGNTEAFF
NA	TRBV6-5	NA	TRBJ1-2	TGTGCCAGCAGTCCCGGGGTACTTGGCTACACCTTC	CASSPGVLGYTF
NA	TRBV7-9	few	TRBJ1-1	TGTGCCAGCAGACTTCAGTCCGAGGTCACTGAAGCTTTCTTT	CASRLQSEVTEAFF
NA	TRBV7-3	NA	TRBJ1-3	TGTGCCAGCAGCTCCTATGAGGGCACCATATATTTT	CASSSYEGTIYF
NA	TRBV7-9	few	TRBJ1-1	TGTGCCAGCAGCTTATTCTCCAGGGACACTGAAGCTTTCTTT	CASSLFSRDTEAFF